These 8 T cell receptor beta chains were all obtained from the same sample, sequenced in a study of T cell responses to AZD1222 COVID-19 vaccine. Profiling relied on immunoSEQ multiplex PCR, and the TCRdb table lists in-frame clones only, not all of them. Here the sample spans about 82,000 clones, approximately 90% being singletons. Sequences were derived from peripheral blood, sampled on day 0 of AZD1222 vaccination. Receptor source: an adult in good health.

CDR3 sequence: CASSPGLAGGLSTDTQYF. CDR3 coding DNA: TGTGCCAGCAGCCCGGGACTAGCGGGGGGGCTAAGCACAGATACGCAGTATTTT. The chain couples TRBV7-2 to TRBJ2-3, with 16 bases aligning to TRBD2. With 5 bases clipped from V and 0 bases from J, the junction kept 5 bases outside the gene matches. CDR1 is SGHTA, CDR2 FQGNSA, per germline. CDR3 length: 18 residues.

The chain joins TRBV14 to TRBJ1-2, with 8 bases identical to TRBD1. The CDR3 has 14 residues. V was clipped by 6 bases and J by 0 bases; unmatched bases: 3. Germline lookup yields CDR1 SGHDN and CDR2 FVKESK. CDR3 coding DNA: TGTGCCAGCAGTGGACAGGGCACTAACTATGGCTACACCTTC. This sequence encodes CASSGQGTNYGYTF. The variable domain in full, completed from reference TRBV14 and TRBJ1-2, reads EAGVTQFPSHSVIEKGQTVTLRCDPISGHDNLYWYRRVMGKEIKFLLHFVKESKQDESGMPNNRFLAERTGGTYSTLKVQPAELEDSGVYFCASSGQGTNYGYTFGSGTRLTVV.

The rearrangement joins TRBV11-3 to TRBJ1-2; D unclear. Germline CDR1 reads SGHNT; CDR2 reads YENEEA. V shed 4 bases and J shed 1 base, with 7 bases lying between them. This CDR3 spans 13 amino acids. CDR3 residues: CASSSRVNYGYTF. The CDR3 DNA reads TGTGCCAGCAGCTCCCGGGTTAACTATGGCTACACCTTC.

V usage is TRBV18 and J usage is TRBJ1-5, with D maybe TRBD1 (6 bases). Per germline, CDR1 KGHSH and CDR2 LQKENI. This CDR3 comprises 15 residues. Between the trimmed V and J ends, which lost 2 bases and 3 bases, there was a span of 11 bases. This chain's CDR3 is CASSPLGGNNQPQHF. The DNA for the CDR3 is TGTGCCAGCTCACCATTGGGGGGCAACAATCAGCCCCAGCATTTT.

The chain recombines TRBV29-1 with TRBJ2-6; TRBD1 might be the D (5 bases). The CDR3 is made up of 17 amino acids. V was clipped by 4 bases and J by 0 bases, with 16 bases between them. Looked up from germline, CDR1 is SQVTM and CDR2 is ANQGSEA. The CDR3 here is CSVGSQGSLSGANVLTF. CDR3 sequence (DNA): TGCAGCGTTGGATCTCAGGGATCTCTCTCTGGGGCCAACGTCCTGACTTTC.

V usage is TRBV27 and J usage is TRBJ1-1; D not resolved. Germline CDR1 and CDR2: MNHEY and SMNVEV (reference sequence). With 4 bases removed from V and 4 bases from J, the gap between germline ends came to 13 bases. The CDR3 loop spans 14 amino acids. This chain's CDR3 is CASSWGTRGTEAFF. CDR3 DNA: TGTGCCAGCAGTTGGGGAACTCGGGGCACTGAAGCTTTCTTT.

V usage is TRBV6-5 and J usage is TRBJ1-1; D gene ambiguous. There are 13 residues in the CDR3. CDR1 and CDR2 (germline): MNHEY, SVGAGI. The V end lost 8 bases, the J end lost 0 bases, and 10 bases lay between the germline ends. CDR3: CASVLSMNTEAFF. DNA of the CDR3: TGTGCCAGCGTGTTAAGCATGAACACTGAAGCTTTCTTT.

This chain joins TRBV10-3 and TRBJ2-1; the match to TRBD2 covers 12 bases. Germline V gene data show CDR1 as ENHRY and CDR2 as SYGVKD. The CDR3 loop spans 16 amino acids. Trimming at V came to 5 bases and at J to 1 base, leaving 3 bases not matched to a gene. CDR3 sequence reads: CAISSSGGASYNEQFF. CDR3 bases: TGTGCCATCAGTTCTAGCGGGGGGGCTTCCTACAATGAGCAGTTCTTC.